This TCR beta chain derives from a study of T-cell reconstitution after alpha-beta-depleted transplantation in children. This clonotype came up a few times. Germline V gene sequence: CDR1 LNHNV, CDR2 YYDKDF (reference sequence). V lost 3 bases and J 4 bases, leaving 9 bases between the germline ends. The length of the CDR3 is 14 residues. Using unique molecular identifiers, the investigators prepared the TCRbeta library. TCRdb passed the PCR reads through MiXCR, listing each CDR3 protein once. The repertoire holds 350,000 to 400,000 distinct CDR3 sequences, with roughly 14% as singletons. The clonotype was recovered from a human donor who donated a stem cell graft to a child with Fanconi anemia. This sample comprised PBMCs, obtained from the stem cell graft. V is TRBV15 and J is TRBJ1-4; D is perhaps TRBD1 (5 bases). The DNA for the CDR3 is TGTGCCACCAGCAGTGACAGCGGTAATGAAAAACTGTTTTTT. Translated, it gives CATSSDSGNEKLFF.